What follows are 14 T cell receptor beta chains derived from one specimen sequenced in a study of shared clonotypes between healthy human individuals. The protocol was immunoSEQ multiplex PCR, while the TCRdb copy is restricted to in-frame clones and leaves out a portion. The sample has under 2,500,000 clones, 95% seen once. Sequencing was done on a sample of naive CD4+ T cells sorted from blood. The subset is: CD45RA+ positively selected. The receptors derive from a man younger than 35 in good health.

For this clone: The sample carries other DNA sequences with the same CDR3. The V and J genes are TRBV10-1 and TRBJ2-1; tentatively, D is TRBD1 or TRBD2 (6 bases each). The CDR3 length is 14 residues. Trimming stripped 0 bases from V and 6 bases from J, with 9 bases between. The germline V gene encodes CDR1 WNHNN and CDR2 SYGVQD (reference sequence). This CDR3 reads CASSESGGRNEQFF. The CDR3, as DNA: TGCGCCAGCAGTGAGTCAGGGGGGCGCAATGAGCAGTTCTTC.

This sequence joins TRBV27 and TRBJ1-2; D remains ambiguous. From germline, CDR1 is MNHEY and CDR2 SMNVEV (reference sequence). Deletions cut 5 bases from V and 8 bases from J, with 12 bases between. The CDR3 has 12 residues. As DNA, the CDR3 is TGTGCCAGCAGTCCACCGACTGGCGGCTACACCTTC. Translated, it gives CASSPPTGGYTF.

A single count supports this clone. The chain links TRBV7-2 to TRBJ2-7; 9 bases are a match to TRBD2. There are 15 residues in the CDR3. Per germline, CDR1 SGHTA and CDR2 FQGNSA. Trimming at V came to 6 bases and at J to 0 bases, leaving 6 bases not matched to a gene. The CDR3 loop reads CASRQALAGSYEQYF. CDR3 nucleotide sequence: TGTGCCAGCAGGCAAGCACTAGCGGGCTCCTACGAGCAGTACTTC.

J is TRBJ2-5 and V is TRBV27; 13 bases map to TRBD2. The CDR3 runs to 17 residues. The germline V gene encodes CDR1 MNHEY and CDR2 SMNVEV (reference sequence). V lost 5 bases, J lost 2 bases, and 8 bases stayed unmatched. CDR3 loop: CASSPRLTSGGQETQYF. CDR3 in DNA: TGTGCCAGCAGTCCCCGCCTGACTAGCGGGGGGCAAGAGACCCAGTACTTC.

The rearrangement uses TRBV12-5 and TRBJ2-3; 9 nucleotides agree with TRBD2. In germline, CDR1 is LGHNT, CDR2 FRNRAP. CDR3 size: 15 residues. J was trimmed by 3 bases and V by 2 bases; bases with no gene match: 3. The CDR3 here is CASGLPSGVTDTQYF. The CDR3 DNA follows: TGTGCTAGTGGTTTGCCTAGCGGGGTTACAGATACGCAGTATTTT.

As to this clone: This sample includes further DNA sequences coding for the same CDR3. The gene calls are TRBV5-1 and TRBJ2-2, with a tentative D call TRBD2 (6 bases). CDR1 SGHRS and CDR2 YFSETQ come from the germline V gene. The V gene lost 4 bases and the J gene lost 0 bases, with 10 bases spanning the gap. This CDR3 has 15 residues. The CDR3 region has the DNA TGCGCCAGCAGCCGGGGCGGGACGAACACCGGGGAGCTGTTTTTT. Amino acids: CASSRGGTNTGELFF.

J is TRBJ1-4 and V is TRBV27; TRBD1 matches at 7 bases. The CDR3 has 14 amino acids. With V trimmed by 5 bases and J by 5 bases, 5 bases remained unmatched. Germline CDR1 reads MNHEY; CDR2 reads SMNVEV (reference sequence). The CDR3 DNA follows: TGTGCCAGCAGTGCCCGACAGGGAAATGAAAAACTGTTTTTT. Its protein is CASSARQGNEKLFF.

The genes are TRBV29-1 and TRBJ1-1; 8 nucleotides agree with TRBD1. V shed 4 bases and J 3 bases; nucleotides not matched to a gene: 4. This CDR3 contains 13 residues. The germline CDR1 and CDR2 sequences are SQVTM and ANQGSEA. In DNA form, the CDR3 reads TGCAGCGTTGGGCAGGGGGCGTACACTGAAGCTTTCTTT. This gives the protein CSVGQGAYTEAFF.

The chain recombines TRBV4-3 with TRBJ2-7; 9 bases line up with TRBD2. The CDR3 is 19 amino acids. Germline V CDR1 and CDR2: LGHNA, YSLEER. Germline trimming cut 2 bases from V and 0 bases from J; bases unmatched to any gene: 14. The DNA for the CDR3 is TGCGCCAGCAGCCAAATAAGTGGAGTAGCGGGGGTCTCCTCCTACGAGCAGTACTTC. Translated, it gives CASSQISGVAGVSSYEQYF.

This chain links TRBV6-1 with TRBJ2-7; 7 nucleotides align to TRBD2. This CDR3 has 16 amino acids. The germline V gene encodes CDR1 MNHNS and CDR2 SASEGT. The V gene end was trimmed by 1 base and the J gene end by 4 bases; junction bases not matched to a gene: 10. Written as DNA, the CDR3 is TGTGCCAGCAGTGAAGTGTCGGCGGGGGTCATGTACGAGCAGTACTTC. It codes for CASSEVSAGVMYEQYF.

V gene TRBV6-5 combines with J gene TRBJ2-3; no firm D call. CDR3 length: 15 amino acids. V dropped 2 bases and J dropped 1 base, with 10 bases sitting between them. Germline V gene lookup returns CDR1 MNHEY and CDR2 SVGAGI. The CDR3 region has the DNA TGTGCCAGCAGTTACACGGGCGGCCGCACAGATACGCAGTATTTT. Residues: CASSYTGGRTDTQYF.

The gene calls are TRBV27 and TRBJ2-7, with a possible D match to TRBD2 (5 bases). CDR1 is MNHEY, CDR2 SMNVEV, per germline (reference sequence). V lost 6 bases, J lost 3 bases, and 21 bases lay in between. CDR3 length: 16 residues. The CDR3 bases are TGTGCCAGCAGACTCGCATGGGAGACCCCGATCTACGAGCAGTACTTC. This gives the protein CASRLAWETPIYEQYF.

V is TRBV2 and J is TRBJ2-5; TRBD1 might be the D (6 bases). The CDR3 contains 15 residues. Germline V gene data show CDR1 as SNHLY and CDR2 as FYNNEI. The ends were cut back, 1 base at V and 4 bases at J, with 13 bases in the middle. The CDR3 coding sequence is TGTGCCAGCAGTGAAGGGGGCAGGGGAACAGAGACCCAGTACTTC. It translates to CASSEGGRGTETQYF.

CDR3 DNA sequence: TGTGCCAGCAGTACCAACCGGGACAGGACCTATGGCTACACCTTC. Its translation is CASSTNRDRTYGYTF. This sequence joins TRBV6-1 and TRBJ1-2; TRBD1 aligns across 8 bases. The germline CDR1 and CDR2 sequences are MNHNS and SASEGT. The V segment lost 5 bases and the J segment 4 bases; nucleotides outside the gene matches: 9. The CDR3 covers 15 residues.